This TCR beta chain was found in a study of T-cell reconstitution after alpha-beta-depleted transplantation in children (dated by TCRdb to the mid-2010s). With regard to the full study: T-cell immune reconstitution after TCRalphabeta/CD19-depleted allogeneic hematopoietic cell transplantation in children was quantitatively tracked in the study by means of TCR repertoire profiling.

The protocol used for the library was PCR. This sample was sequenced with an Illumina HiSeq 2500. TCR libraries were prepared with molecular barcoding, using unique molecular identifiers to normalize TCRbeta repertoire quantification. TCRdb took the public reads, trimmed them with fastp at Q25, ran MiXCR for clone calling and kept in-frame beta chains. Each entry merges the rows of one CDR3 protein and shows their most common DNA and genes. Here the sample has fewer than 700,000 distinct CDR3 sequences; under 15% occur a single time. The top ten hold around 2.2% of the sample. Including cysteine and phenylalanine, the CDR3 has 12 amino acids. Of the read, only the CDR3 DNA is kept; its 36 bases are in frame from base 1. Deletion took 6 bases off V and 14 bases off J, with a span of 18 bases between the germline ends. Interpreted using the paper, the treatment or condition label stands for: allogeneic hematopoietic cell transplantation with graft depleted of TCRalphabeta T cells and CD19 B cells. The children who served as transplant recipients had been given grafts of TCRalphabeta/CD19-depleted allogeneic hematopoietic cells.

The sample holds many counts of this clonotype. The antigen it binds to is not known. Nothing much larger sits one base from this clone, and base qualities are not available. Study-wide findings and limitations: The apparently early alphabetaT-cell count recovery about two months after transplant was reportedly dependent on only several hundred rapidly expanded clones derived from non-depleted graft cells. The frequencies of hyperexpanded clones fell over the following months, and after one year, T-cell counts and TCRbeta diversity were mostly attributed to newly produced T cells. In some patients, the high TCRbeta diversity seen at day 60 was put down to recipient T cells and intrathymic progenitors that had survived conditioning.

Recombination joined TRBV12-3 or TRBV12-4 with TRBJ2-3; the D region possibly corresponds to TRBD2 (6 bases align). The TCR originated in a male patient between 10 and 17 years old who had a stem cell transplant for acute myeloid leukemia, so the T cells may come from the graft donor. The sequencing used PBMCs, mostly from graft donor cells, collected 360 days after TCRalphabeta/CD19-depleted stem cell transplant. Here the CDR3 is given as CASSRSSGSRYF. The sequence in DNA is TGTGCCAGCAGCCGTAGTAGCGGCAGTCGGTATTTT.